These 14 T cell receptor beta chains originate from one sample sequenced in a study of blood T cell repertoires in COVID-19. The table came from immunoSEQ multiplex PCR; TCRdb's copy has only in-frame clones and leaves some out. In the table there are fewer than 600,000 clones, over 75% of which are singletons. Material for sequencing was PBMCs or T cells enriched from blood (not recorded which). The receptor source for this set is a woman in her thirties or forties who had recovered from COVID-19.

This clone was recorded once. The gene calls are TRBV3-1 (or the pseudogene TRBV3-2) and TRBJ1-3; perhaps TRBD1 as D (5 bases). CDR1 and CDR2 (germline): LGHDT, YNNKEL (reference sequence). The CDR3 is 15 residues long. V dropped 1 base and J dropped 0 bases, with 7 bases sitting between them. Here the CDR3 reads CASSQGGISGNTIYF. The CDR3 DNA reads TGTGCCAGCAGCCAAGGGGGCATCTCTGGAAACACCATATATTTT.

On this clone itself: Additional DNA sequences in this sample encode the identical CDR3. The rearrangement links TRBV15 to TRBJ1-3, with 10 bases aligning to TRBD1. Per the germline V gene, CDR1 is LNHNV and CDR2 is YYDKDF (reference sequence). V shed 6 bases, J shed 4 bases, and the junction held 6 bases outside the gene matches. The CDR3 contains 15 residues. The CDR3 coding sequence is TGTGCCACCAGAAGGGACAGGGGTTCCGGAAACACCATATATTTT. This codes for CATRRDRGSGNTIYF.

The rearrangement uses TRBV19 and TRBJ1-1; D may be TRBD1 (6 bases). With 6 bases removed from V and 5 bases from J, the gap between germline ends came to 13 bases. The germline gives CDR1 LNHDA, CDR2 SQIVND (reference sequence). CDR3 size: 13 residues. CDR3 nucleotide sequence: TGTGCCAGTAGGACACAGGGAGAGACTGAAGCTTTCTTT. It is translated as CASRTQGETEAFF. Together with reference TRBV19 and TRBJ1-1, the CDR3 gives the full variable domain: DGGITQSPKYLFRKEGQNVTLSCEQNLNHDAMYWYRQDPGQGLRLIYYSQIVNDFQKGDIAEGYSVSREKKESFPLTVTSAQKNPTAFYLCASRTQGETEAFFGQGTRLTVV.

V usage is TRBV12-5 and J usage is TRBJ1-2; TRBD1 is a possible D gene (6 bases). In germline, CDR1 is LGHNT, CDR2 FRNRAP. This CDR3 comprises 14 residues. Between the trimmed V and J ends, which lost 0 bases and 5 bases, there was a span of 10 bases. The CDR3 region has the DNA TGTGCTAGTGGTTTGGTCAGGGGAGTATATGGCTACACCTTC. Its protein product is CASGLVRGVYGYTF.

This clone was counted a single time. The chain is built from TRBV5-1 and TRBJ2-2; 11 positions match TRBD1. CDR3 length: 16 residues. V shed 4 bases and J 3 bases; nucleotides not matched to a gene: 5. Germline CDR1 and CDR2: SGHRS and YFSETQ. The CDR3 is CASSHAGQGDTGELFF. CDR3 DNA sequence: TGCGCCAGCAGCCATGCGGGACAGGGGGACACCGGGGAGCTGTTTTTT.

The CDR3 loop reads CASSTTSGRTNEQFF. For the CDR3, the DNA is TGTGCCAGCAGCACGACTAGCGGGAGAACCAATGAGCAGTTCTTC. V gene TRBV9 combines with J gene TRBJ2-1, with TRBD2 identical over 12 bases. Unmatched junction bases numbered 5, after V lost 4 bases and J lost 6 bases. CDR3 size: 15 residues. Looked up from germline, CDR1 is SGDLS and CDR2 is YYNGEE.

In DNA, the CDR3 is TGCAGCGTTCAGACGGGGGGCTTCACTGAAGCTTTCTTT. Protein sequence: CSVQTGGFTEAFF. The rearrangement links TRBV29-1 to TRBJ1-1; TRBD1 is a possible D gene (6 bases). The CDR3 sequence is 13 residues long. Trimming shortened V by 5 bases and J by 4 bases, and 14 bases separated the two germline ends. Germline-derived CDR1 and CDR2 are SQVTM and ANQGSEA.

Worth noting for this clone: Other nucleotide sequences from this sample produce the same CDR3. The genes are TRBV11-2 and TRBJ1-2; 7 bases fit TRBD1. The V gene's germline CDR1 is SGHAT and CDR2 FQNNGV. Unmatched junction bases numbered 7, after V lost 1 base and J lost 8 bases. The CDR3 is 14 amino acids. The CDR3 reads CASSLGGGRGGYTF. CDR3 coding DNA: TGTGCCAGCAGCTTAGGAGGGGGCAGGGGAGGCTACACCTTC.

The sample holds a few counts of this clone. This chain joins TRBV9 and TRBJ1-6; TRBD1 might be the D (5 bases). This CDR3 comprises 14 residues. Germline CDR1 reads SGDLS; CDR2 reads YYNGEE. V was pared by 3 bases and J by 7 bases, with 11 bases between. The CDR3 nucleotides are TGTGCCAGCAGCGGCAGGGAATGGAATTCACCCCTCCACTTT. Amino acids: CASSGREWNSPLHF.

The chain uses TRBV3-1 (or the pseudogene TRBV3-2) and TRBJ2-3; tentatively, D is TRBD2 (6 bases). Trimming left V 2 bases short and J 2 bases short, with 14 bases between. This CDR3 is built from 16 residues. Looked up from germline, CDR1 is LGHDT and CDR2 is YNNKEL (reference sequence). The CDR3 nucleotides read TGTGCCAGCAGCCAAAGATGGGGGACTTCCACAGATACGCAGTATTTT. Encoded protein: CASSQRWGTSTDTQYF.

The chain combines TRBV6-4 with TRBJ2-1; possibly TRBD1 for D (6 bases). From germline, CDR1 is MRHNA and CDR2 SNTAGT. The CDR3 extends over 16 amino acids. V was pared by 0 bases and J by 2 bases, with 11 bases between. Written as DNA, the CDR3 is TGTGCCAGCAGTGACTCGACCGGGACACCCTACAATGAGCAGTTCTTC. Its translation is CASSDSTGTPYNEQFF.

The chain employs TRBV5-1 and TRBJ2-3; 8 bases are a match to TRBD1. V lost 5 bases and J lost 0; bases outside the gene matches: 2. The germline V gene has CDR1 SGHRS and CDR2 YFSETQ. The CDR3 totals 14 residues. CDR3: CASRDRASTDTQYF. Written as DNA, the CDR3 is TGCGCCAGCAGGGACAGGGCTAGCACAGATACGCAGTATTTT.

The V and J genes are TRBV11-2 and TRBJ2-1; D might be TRBD2 (5 bases). There are 15 residues in the CDR3. V was shortened by 1 base and J by 6 bases, with 13 bases between the two germline ends. Germline CDR1 reads SGHAT; CDR2 reads FQNNGV. Here the CDR3 DNA reads TGTGCCAGCAGCTTAGGGAGGTATGGGAGCAATGAGCAGTTCTTC. Protein: CASSLGRYGSNEQFF.

As to this clone: This sample includes further DNA sequences coding for the same CDR3. This sequence joins TRBV19 and TRBJ2-7, with 10 nucleotides matching TRBD2. Germline CDR1 and CDR2: LNHDA and SQIVND (reference sequence). This CDR3 contains 14 residues. V lost 3 bases to trimming and J lost 3 bases; unmatched junction nucleotides: 2. The CDR3: CASSILAGVYEQYF. The CDR3 bases are TGTGCCAGTAGTATTCTAGCGGGAGTCTACGAGCAGTACTTC.